One T cell receptor beta chain is described in this entry. The clone's antigen remains unknown. No much larger clone is present one base from it, and per-base qualities are unavailable. The record originates from a study of T cells generated in artificial thymic organoids (dated by TCRdb to 2017 to 2019). At the level of the whole study: The TCR alpha and beta CDR3 repertoires of CD8 single positive T cells derived from in vitro artificial thymic organoids were compared with those of thymic and peripheral blood naive CD8 T cells. The repertoire sequencing data shown were described as representative of three independent experiments.

TCRalpha and TCRbeta libraries were amplified separately by semi-nested PCR with Advantage 2 and reverse primers in the TRAC or TRBC constant regions. The amount of total RNA going into first-strand cDNA synthesis ranged between about 3.5 and 500 ng. TCR cDNA libraries were generated by 5'-RACE using the SMARTer PCR cDNA Synthesis kit, with a poly-dT primer employed for first-strand synthesis. The semi-nested reverse primers in the constant regions carried 5-nucleotide sample-specific barcodes, and the PCR products were cleaned up with the Zymo DNA Clean and Concentrator-5 kit. Up to ten barcoded samples were pooled, ligated to Illumina adaptors and sequenced as 2 x 150 bp paired-end reads on an Illumina MiSeq. The source study handled its data this way. Demultiplexed reads were aligned with BLAT to a custom library of all human TRAV, TRAJ, TRBV, TRBD and TRBJ combinations from IMGT. The best BLAT hits were picked using pslCDnaFilter (-maxAligns=1, -ignoreIntrons), and custom Perl scripts were used to calculate clonotype frequencies. TCRdb trimmed the raw reads at Q25, called clones with MiXCR and kept productive beta chains. Each entry merges the rows of one CDR3 protein and shows their most common DNA and genes. The V and J calls, along with clone size, are taken from TCRdb and not from the paper's own processing. Recorded for this sample are some 3,300 distinct CDR3 sequences; around a third of them occurred a single time. The ten most abundant clones make up about 2.3% of the sample.

From its cysteine to its phenylalanine, the CDR3 spans 14 amino acids. Kept here is only the CDR3 DNA, which spans 42 bases and is read in frame from base 1. CDR1 SGHNT and CDR2 YYREEE are derived from the germline V gene (reference sequence). Ends trimmed: V by 4 bases, J by 2 bases; bases unmatched to a gene: 6. The full study reports these points: The TCR clonotype diversity of organoid-derived CD8 single positive T cells was physiological and comparable to that of naive CD8 T cells from thymus and blood.

Healthy adult donors provided the non-mobilized peripheral blood. Enrichment of primary CD8+ T cells was done with magnetic beads from the Miltenyi CD8+ T cell Isolation Kit. Prior to RNA extraction, naive CD8 T cells from blood were isolated by FACS sorting as CD3+TCRalphabeta+CD8+CD45RO-CCR7+ cells. For each sample, total RNA was purified from roughly 40,000 to 200,000 sorted cells using the RNeasy Micro kit, and RNA quality was assessed on an Agilent RNA 6000 Nano chip. Rearrangement joined TRBV5-4 to TRBJ2-7; 7 of the junction bases match TRBD1. The specimen sequenced was naive CD8+ T cells from blood. The sample's cell subset or site label is to be understood as: CD3+TCRalphabeta+CD8SP T cells; for blood, CD45RO-CCR7+ naive CD8+ T cells. This clonotype was obtained from a human donor who gave cord blood stem cells for thymic organoid culture, a cardiac surgery patient who gave postnatal thymus, or a blood donor (not recorded which). The CDR3 reads as follows: CASSRSDRTYEQYF. The nucleotide sequence reads as follows: TGTGCCAGCAGCCGCTCGGACAGGACCTACGAGCAGTACTTC.